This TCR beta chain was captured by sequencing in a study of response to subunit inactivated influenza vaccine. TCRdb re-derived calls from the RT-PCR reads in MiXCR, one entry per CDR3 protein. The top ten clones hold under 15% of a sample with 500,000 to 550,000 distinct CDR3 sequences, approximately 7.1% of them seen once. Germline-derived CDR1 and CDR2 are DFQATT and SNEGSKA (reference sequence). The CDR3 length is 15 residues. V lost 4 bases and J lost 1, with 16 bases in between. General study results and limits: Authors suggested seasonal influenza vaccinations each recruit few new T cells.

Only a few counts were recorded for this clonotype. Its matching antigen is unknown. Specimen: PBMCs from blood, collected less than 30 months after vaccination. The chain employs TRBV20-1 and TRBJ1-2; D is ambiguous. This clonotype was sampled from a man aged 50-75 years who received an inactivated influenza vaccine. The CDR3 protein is CSAKTILTVNYGYTF. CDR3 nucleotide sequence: TGCAGTGCTAAAACCATACTAACAGTTAACTATGGCTACACCTTC.